This TCR beta chain was captured in a study of OX40 agonist ivuxolimab in advanced cancers. In the study overall: With a range of roughly 20 to 85, age averaged approximately 60 years, and about 82% were male.

Here immunoSEQ multiplex PCR was the method, and the copy in TCRdb shows in-frame clones only, minus some. Of tens of thousands of clones listed, about 85% are singletons. In this sample, this clone turned up once. Germline V gene data show CDR1 as SGHDT and CDR2 as YYEEEE. This CDR3 spans 13 amino acids. The V end was cut by 2 bases, the J end by 3 bases, with 9 bases between. V is TRBV5-6 and J is TRBJ2-7, with D unclear. The source was CD4+ or CD8+ T cells sorted from blood, collected in a trial of the OX40 agonist ivuxolimab. The TCR sequence derives from an adult with an advanced solid tumor such as melanoma, head and neck, liver or kidney cancer. Here the CDR3 reads CASSLGFGYEQYF. The DNA of the CDR3 is TGTGCCAGCAGCTTAGGTTTCGGCTACGAGCAGTACTTC. Using reference TRBV5-6 and TRBJ2-7 for the parts outside the CDR3, the full variable domain is DAGVTQSPTHLIKTRGQQVTLRCSPKSGHDTVSWYQQALGQGPQFIFQYYEEEERQRGNFPDRFSGHQFPNYSSELNVNALLLGDSALYLCASSLGFGYEQYFGPGTRLTVT.